Below are 10 T cell receptor beta chains sequenced from a single sample in a study of T cell changes during pregnancy in multiple sclerosis. Using immunoSEQ multiplex PCR, the repertoire was profiled, and TCRdb retains in-frame clones only, with some absent. The sample has just under 65,000 clones; roughly nine tenths are singletons. Material: peripheral blood, obtained in the third trimester of pregnancy. All receptors derive from a female donor in good health, enrolled as a control in a pregnancy study.

The J gene is TRBJ2-3, the V gene TRBV5-6, with TRBD2 matching 12 bases. Trimming cost V 3 bases and J 4 bases; bases outside gene matches: 9. The CDR3 has 17 amino acids. CDR1 and CDR2 from the germline V gene are SGHDT and YYEEEE. CDR3 coding DNA: TGTGCCAGCAGCTCCCAACTAGCGGGAGGTCGTCCAGATACGCAGTATTTT. Encoded protein: CASSSQLAGGRPDTQYF.

V and J are TRBV9 and TRBJ1-3, with D hard to call. Between the trimmed V and J ends, which lost 4 bases and 1 base, there was a span of 6 bases. The CDR3 is 13 residues long. Germline V CDR1 and CDR2: SGDLS, YYNGEE. In nucleotides, the CDR3 is TGTGCCAGCAGCTCTCCTTCTGGAAACACCATATATTTT. Its translation is CASSSPSGNTIYF.

The chain carries TRBV11-2 and TRBJ2-7; 11 bases align to TRBD2. The CDR3 has 15 amino acids. Germline values: CDR1 SGHAT, CDR2 FQNNGV. Trimming removed 3 bases from V and 2 bases from J; junction bases left unmatched: 3. The CDR3 loop is CASSFLTSGAYEQYF. The CDR3 DNA reads as TGTGCCAGCAGCTTTCTGACTAGCGGGGCCTACGAGCAGTACTTC.

V gene TRBV6-4 combines with J gene TRBJ2-1, with D tentatively TRBD1 (5 bases). The germline CDR1 and CDR2 sequences are MRHNA and SNTAGT. This CDR3 has 16 residues. V was clipped by 0 bases and J by 4 bases, with 13 bases between them. CDR3 bases: TGTGCCAGCAGTGACTCGATTAGAAGGGGATACAATGAGCAGTTCTTC. Translated: CASSDSIRRGYNEQFF.

V is TRBV6-1 and J is TRBJ2-7, with TRBD2 matching 9 bases. The ends lost 2 bases at V and 0 bases at J; junction bases unmatched: 5. The CDR3 extends over 16 amino acids. The germline CDR1 and CDR2 sequences are MNHNS and SASEGT. The CDR3: CASSERASGVSYEQYF. In nucleotides, the CDR3 is TGTGCCAGCAGTGAAAGGGCTAGCGGGGTCTCCTACGAGCAGTACTTC.

The chain is built from TRBV6-4 and TRBJ1-5; TRBD1 matches at 7 bases. CDR1 MRHNA and CDR2 SNTAGT come from the germline V gene. J lost 3 bases, V lost 5 bases, and 4 bases had no gene match. This CDR3 is 14 amino acids long. The CDR3 DNA sequence: TGTGCCAGCAGTCAGCAGGGGGACAATCAGCCCCAGCATTTT. The encoded protein is CASSQQGDNQPQHF.

The rearrangement joins TRBV9 to TRBJ2-7; 8 bases map to TRBD1. J was trimmed by 2 bases and V by 3 bases; bases with no gene match: 10. Per germline, CDR1 SGDLS and CDR2 YYNGEE. CDR3 length: 16 amino acids. The CDR3 is CASSGGQGKPPYEQYF. The CDR3 DNA sequence: TGTGCCAGCAGCGGAGGACAGGGAAAACCCCCCTACGAGCAGTACTTC.

Regarding this clone: Other DNA sequences in this specimen translate into the identical CDR3. The rearrangement joins TRBV6-5 to TRBJ1-1, with D unresolved. The CDR3 covers 13 residues. Trimming removed 0 bases at V and 5 bases at J, with 7 bases between. Germline values: CDR1 MNHEY, CDR2 SVGAGI. The CDR3, as DNA: TGTGCCAGCAGTTACTCGACGGGGACTGAAGCTTTCTTT. Translating gives CASSYSTGTEAFF.

CDR3 in amino acids: CASSQNSYEQYF. CDR3 in DNA: TGTGCCAGCAGCCAGAACTCCTACGAGCAGTACTTC. J is TRBJ2-7 and V is TRBV2; D is undetermined. Trimming stripped 6 bases from V and 0 bases from J, with 6 bases between. Germline CDR1 SNHLY, CDR2 FYNNEI. The CDR3 totals 12 residues.

V is TRBV20-1 and J is TRBJ1-1; D call uncertain. This CDR3 spans 11 amino acids. V lost 3 bases to trimming and J lost 7 bases, with 9 bases between them. The V gene's germline CDR1 is DFQATT and CDR2 SNEGSKA (reference sequence). CDR3 protein: CSASIILEAFF. The CDR3 coding sequence is TGCAGTGCTAGCATTATACTTGAAGCTTTCTTT.